Below, 21 T cell receptor beta chains from the same sample are listed, as sequenced in a study of Graves' ophthalmopathy and Graves' hyperthyroidism. The study amplified TCR beta CDR3 regions using RNA transcripts. RT-PCR with HTBI primers came first, then second-round multiplex PCR. TCRdb re-called the multiplex PCR reads with MiXCR, one entry per CDR3 protein. The table includes 400,000 to 500,000 distinct CDR3 sequences, 20% to 25% detected once. Sequencing was done on a sample of peripheral blood. The receptor source for this set is a woman between 18 and 29 years old with stable Graves' hyperthyroidism.

This clonotype occurred many times. The chain combines TRBV5-1 with TRBJ2-7; TRBD2 matches at 8 bases. The CDR3 extends over 15 amino acids. Looked up from germline, CDR1 is SGHRS and CDR2 is YFSETQ. Unmatched junction bases numbered 10, after V lost 5 bases and J lost 3 bases. The CDR3: CASRPEGAGGYEQYF. The CDR3 DNA follows: TGCGCCAGCAGGCCTGAAGGGGCGGGAGGCTACGAGCAGTACTTC.

Ten or more counts support this clonotype. V and J are TRBV6-1 and TRBJ1-1; 8 bases align to TRBD1. Per germline, CDR1 MNHNS and CDR2 SASEGT. The CDR3 has 15 amino acids. V shed 8 bases and J 0 bases; nucleotides not matched to a gene: 8. CDR3 in amino acids: CASLDRGFMNTEAFF. DNA of the CDR3: TGTGCCAGCCTAGACAGGGGCTTCATGAACACTGAAGCTTTCTTT.

This clonotype was counted ten times or more. In DNA form, the CDR3 reads TGTGCCAGCAGCTCCGGGACAGGCTACCAAGAGACCCAGTACTTC. This sequence encodes CASSSGTGYQETQYF. The rearrangement links TRBV11-3 to TRBJ2-5, with 8 bases lining up with TRBD1. This CDR3 is 15 amino acids long. After removal of 4 bases from V and 0 bases from J, the junction contained 4 bases not matched to a gene. Germline CDR1 SGHNT, CDR2 YENEEA.

This clonotype was counted many times. The chain couples TRBV29-1 to TRBJ1-1; D perhaps matches TRBD1 (5 bases). The ends were cut back, 6 bases at V and 4 bases at J, with 9 bases in the middle. Germline values: CDR1 SQVTM, CDR2 ANQGSEA. This CDR3 is built from 11 residues. CDR3 bases: TGCAGCGTAGGCAGGGCCACTGAAGCTTTCTTT. Its translation: CSVGRATEAFF.

Many counts were recorded for this clonotype. This rearrangement joins TRBV29-1 to TRBJ1-2; D gene uncertain. This CDR3 is 12 amino acids long. The germline CDR1 and CDR2 sequences are SQVTM and ANQGSEA. With 1 base removed from V and 5 bases from J, the gap between germline ends came to 8 bases. Here the CDR3 DNA reads TGCAGCGTTGAAGGGCCGAATTATGGCTACACCTTC. Amino acids: CSVEGPNYGYTF.

CDR3 sequence: CASRPLGQGCGYSYEQYF. The CDR3 nucleotides read TGTGCCAGCAGGCCCCTGGGACAGGGGTGCGGTTACTCCTACGAGCAGTACTTC. The chain combines TRBV12-3 or TRBV12-4 with TRBJ2-7, with 10 bases aligning to TRBD1. V trimming: 6 bases; J trimming: 0 bases; junction bases outside the gene matches: 14. This CDR3 contains 18 residues.

This clonotype was picked up many times. The chain couples TRBV28 to TRBJ1-5; 9 nucleotides agree with TRBD1. The CDR3 runs to 13 residues. Germline values: CDR1 MDHEN, CDR2 SYDVKM. J was trimmed by 6 bases and V by 5 bases; bases with no gene match: 2. DNA for the CDR3: TGTGCCAGCAGTAACAGGGGGCCTCAGCCCCAGCATTTT. It is translated as CASSNRGPQPQHF.

The rearrangement links TRBV12-3 or TRBV12-4 to TRBJ2-5; perhaps TRBD1 as D (6 bases). This CDR3 comprises 13 residues. The ends were cut back, 7 bases at V and 5 bases at J, with 14 bases in the middle. The chain's CDR3 is CASTYRAGETQYF. CDR3 DNA sequence: TGTGCCAGCACCTACAGGGCCGGGGAGACCCAGTACTTC.

This clonotype came up many times. The V call is TRBV19, the J call TRBJ2-7; D may be TRBD1 (6 bases). Trimming shortened V by 5 bases and J by 3 bases, and 23 bases separated the two germline ends. The germline V gene has CDR1 LNHDA and CDR2 SQIVND (reference sequence). The length of the CDR3 is 17 residues. The DNA of the CDR3 is TGTGCCAGTAGTGTGAACGGCTACAGGGCCACAGGCTACGAGCAGTACTTC. It is translated as CASSVNGYRATGYEQYF.

This clonotype was detected ten times or more. CDR3 sequence reads: CASRPDHSGYEQYF. The CDR3, as DNA: TGTGCCAGCAGGCCCGACCATAGCGGCTACGAGCAGTACTTC. V and J are TRBV12-3 or TRBV12-4 and TRBJ2-7; maybe TRBD2 (6 bases). With 6 bases removed from V and 3 bases from J, the gap between germline ends came to 15 bases. The CDR3 length is 14 residues.

This clonotype was recorded many times. The chain couples TRBV12-3 or TRBV12-4 to TRBJ2-2, with 7 bases fitting TRBD1. The CDR3 sequence is 14 residues long. Unmatched junction bases numbered 3, after V lost 5 bases and J lost 3 bases. The CDR3 loop reads CASSGQGDTGELFF. CDR3 DNA: TGTGCCAGCAGTGGGCAGGGGGACACCGGGGAGCTGTTTTTT.

Notes on this clonotype: This may stem from a read error, because a much larger clone lies one nucleotide away. The genes are TRBV12-5 and TRBJ1-5; D is possibly TRBD1 (5 bases). CDR1 is LGHNT, CDR2 FRNRAP, per germline. The CDR3 extends over 12 amino acids. The CDR3 DNA sequence: TGTGCTAGTGCGTGGGGCAATCAGCCCCAGCAGTTT. It yields the protein CASAWGNQPQQF.

The sample holds many counts of this clonotype. This sequence joins TRBV7-2 and TRBJ2-2; 11 bases align to TRBD1. The ends lost 7 bases at V and 5 bases at J; junction bases unmatched: 6. CDR1 and CDR2 from the germline V gene are SGHTA and FQGNSA. The CDR3 is 15 residues long. The CDR3 reads CASNPGQGGTGELFF. The CDR3 region has the DNA TGTGCCAGCAACCCGGGACAGGGGGGGACCGGGGAGCTGTTTTTT.

In its sample, this clonotype was seen a few times. This chain uses TRBV12-3 or TRBV12-4 with TRBJ1-1, with a possible D match to TRBD1 (5 bases). V was cut by 7 bases and J by 4 bases, with 10 bases left in between. CDR3 length equals 12 residues. CDR3 amino acids: CASTLGRTEAFF. As DNA, the CDR3 is TGTGCCAGCACCCTGGGGCGCACTGAAGCTTTCTTT.

A few counts support this clonotype. This chain connects TRBV6-5 to TRBJ2-7; no definite D call. The CDR3 sequence is 13 residues long. Germline CDR1 is MNHEY and CDR2 is SVGAGI. Deletions cut 11 bases from V and 3 bases from J, with 17 bases between. CDR3 sequence: CASGQERYYEQYF. CDR3 in DNA: TGTGCCTCTGGGCAGGAACGTTACTACGAGCAGTACTTC.

The genes are TRBV28 and TRBJ1-2, with TRBD1 matching over 8 bases. V gave up 8 bases and J gave up 3 bases; unmatched junction bases: 14. CDR3 size: 16 residues. Germline V gene sequence: CDR1 MDHEN, CDR2 SYDVKM. CDR3 nucleotide sequence: TGTGCCAGCCGGACAGGGTTTTGGGTGGTGGACTATGGCTACACCTTC. It translates to CASRTGFWVVDYGYTF.

This clonotype was found many times. The chain has TRBV6-5 and TRBJ1-6, with D perhaps TRBD1 (6 bases). This CDR3 region has 16 residues. Trimming stripped 4 bases from V and 3 bases from J, with 13 bases between. Looked up from germline, CDR1 is MNHEY and CDR2 is SVGAGI. CDR3 DNA: TGTGCCAGCAGTTTGGGGGCTTCGGTCTATAATTCACCCCTCCACTTT. It encodes CASSLGASVYNSPLHF.

This sequence joins TRBV30 and TRBJ2-5, with D possibly matching TRBD2 (6 bases). Germline lookup yields CDR1 GTSNPN and CDR2 SVGIG (reference sequence). The CDR3 length is 15 residues. Trimming took off 0 bases at V and 1 base at J, with 12 bases between the two ends. The DNA for the CDR3 is TGTGCCTGGAGTGTTGTCGGGACTGGCCAAGAGACCCAGTACTTC. Translating gives CAWSVVGTGQETQYF.

About this clonotype itself: The junction and the germline gene differ at one end; a read error may be behind it. The V call is TRBV30, the J call TRBJ1-6, with TRBD1 matching 7 bases. Germline CDR1 GTSNPN, CDR2 SVGIG (reference sequence). The CDR3 sequence is 15 residues long. The CDR3 sequence: CAWSLGTAYYSPLHF. Here the CDR3 DNA reads TGTGCCTGGAGTCTCGGGACAGCATATTATTCACCTCTCCACTTT.

A word on this clonotype: A much larger clonotype is one base distant, so this may be a read error. This is likely a read error, given that the CDR3 carries no conserved phenylalanine or tryptophan at its end. V usage is TRBV3-1 and J usage is TRBJ2-7, with TRBD1 matching over 12 bases. The CDR3 contains 16 residues. Germline V gene sequence: CDR1 LGHDT, CDR2 YNNKEL (reference sequence). V dropped 0 bases and J dropped 4; count of bases not matched to a gene: 4. CDR3 nucleotide sequence: TGTGCCAGCAGCCAAGATGGGACAGGGGGCTTTTACGAGCAGTACCTC. This gives the protein CASSQDGTGGFYEQYL.

Many counts were recorded for this clonotype. The V call is TRBV5-1, the J call TRBJ1-1; tentatively, D is TRBD1 (5 bases). The CDR3 has 14 residues. The germline V gene encodes CDR1 SGHRS and CDR2 YFSETQ. The germline V and J ends were trimmed by 7 bases and 5 bases, with 18 bases remaining between them. The CDR3 loop reads CASEGGEHGTEAFF. CDR3 sequence (DNA): TGCGCCAGCGAGGGAGGGGAGCATGGGACTGAAGCTTTCTTT.